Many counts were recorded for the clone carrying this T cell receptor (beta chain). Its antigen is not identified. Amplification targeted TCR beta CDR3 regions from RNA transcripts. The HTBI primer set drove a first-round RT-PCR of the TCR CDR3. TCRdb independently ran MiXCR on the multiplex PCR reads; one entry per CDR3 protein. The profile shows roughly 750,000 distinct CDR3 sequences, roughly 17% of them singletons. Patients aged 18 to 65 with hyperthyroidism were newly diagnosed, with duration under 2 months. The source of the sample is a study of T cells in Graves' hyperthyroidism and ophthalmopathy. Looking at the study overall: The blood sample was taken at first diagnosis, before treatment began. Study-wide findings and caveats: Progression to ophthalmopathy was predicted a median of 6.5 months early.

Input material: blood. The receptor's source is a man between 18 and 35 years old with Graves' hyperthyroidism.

CDR3 DNA: TGTGCCAGCAGTTTCTCCCCACGGTTCCTAGGGACGAGCTCCTACGAGCAGTACTTC. It codes for CASSFSPRFLGTSSYEQYF. This chain uses TRBV12-3 or TRBV12-4 with TRBJ2-7; the D call may be TRBD1 or TRBD2 (5 bases each). The V gene lost 3 bases and the J gene lost 0 bases, with 24 bases spanning the gap. This CDR3 is 19 amino acids long.